The clone carrying this T cell receptor (beta chain) was counted at least ten times. Looked up from germline, CDR1 is SGHDT and CDR2 is YYEEEE. The CDR3 consists of 14 residues. Trimming cost V 3 bases and J 1 base, with 10 bases left between them. RNA transcripts were the template for amplifying TCR beta CDR3 regions. HTBI primers were used for first-round RT-PCR of the TCR CDR3. TCRdb reprocessed the multiplex PCR reads with MiXCR, giving one entry per CDR3 protein. The sample lists fewer than 350,000 distinct CDR3 sequences, 15% occurring once. This record belongs to a study of T cells in Graves' hyperthyroidism and ophthalmopathy.

The chain joins TRBV5-6 to TRBJ1-1; D might be TRBD1 (5 bases). Specimen: blood. The sequence came from a woman in her forties or fifties with Graves' hyperthyroidism that later progressed to Graves' ophthalmopathy. The chain's CDR3 is CASSSYGQNTEAFF. The CDR3 DNA reads as TGTGCCAGCAGCTCGTATGGACAGAACACTGAAGCTTTCTTT.